The sequence of this TCR beta chain was determined in a study of blood T cell repertoires in COVID-19. In germline, CDR1 is SGHRS, CDR2 YFSETQ. This CDR3 has 16 amino acids. J lost 6 bases, V lost 0 bases, and 8 bases had no gene match. Original methodology: How many nucleated cells were present was estimated from reference gene primer amplification. Measured with immunoSEQ multiplex PCR; TCRdb has only the in-frame clones, and not every one. V, J and clone size are taken as reported in that table, and D and trimming were inferred from the DNA itself. The repertoire holds hundreds of thousands of clones, with 84% as singletons.

This clonotype was sampled from a human donor in a cohort sampled during active COVID-19. Sequencing was performed on peripheral blood. The chain carries TRBV5-1 and TRBJ2-2, with 7 bases that match TRBD1. Here the CDR3 reads CASSLGAGTDPGELFF. The DNA of the CDR3 is TGCGCCAGCAGCTTGGGGGCCGGGACAGATCCCGGGGAGCTGTTTTTT.